One sample yielded the 28 T cell receptor beta chains listed below, sequenced in a study of cytomegalovirus exposure and HLA in healthy donors (dated by TCRdb to the late 2010s). Receptor amplification or capture employed the immunoSEQ multiplex PCR assay. For the multiplex PCR, a mixture combining 60 forward primers for TCR Vbeta segments and 13 reverse primers for TCR Jbeta segments was used. The table comes from immuneACCESS by way of TCRdb, which keeps in-frame sequences with V and J called. Part of the clones is missing from these tables; in studies checked, under half for an unresolved V gene and the rest for unknown reasons. The sample data list over 150,000 clones, and approximately 78% of these were observed just once. The ten largest clones take up less than 1% of the sample. Sequencing used PBMCs. Receptors originate from a girl aged 2 to 10 in good health and CMV-seropositive.

This rearrangement joins TRBV19 to TRBJ1-5; D remains unclear. The CDR3 is made up of 12 amino acids. Deletions cut 0 bases from V and 9 bases from J, with 6 bases between. Germline V CDR1 and CDR2: LNHDA, SQIVND (reference sequence). The CDR3 sequence is CASSIDPGPQHF. CDR3 sequence (DNA): TGTGCCAGTAGTATAGATCCAGGGCCCCAGCATTTT.

This clone was detected a few times. The chain joins TRBV27 to TRBJ1-5; no clear D gene. Germline values: CDR1 MNHEY, CDR2 SMNVEV (reference sequence). The CDR3 extends over 11 amino acids. V lost 5 bases to trimming and J lost 4 bases, with 3 bases between them. The CDR3 sequence: CASSQNQPQHF. CDR3 in DNA: TGTGCCAGCAGTCAGAATCAGCCCCAGCATTTT.

This chain links TRBV28 with TRBJ2-2, with D possibly TRBD1 on 5 matching bases. CDR3 length: 15 residues. V gave up 5 bases and J gave up 4 bases, with 14 bases separating them. Germline V CDR1 and CDR2: MDHEN, SYDVKM. The CDR3 reads CASSTPGQATGELFF. CDR3 nucleotides: TGTGCCAGCAGTACCCCAGGACAAGCCACCGGGGAGCTGTTTTTT.

This rearrangement joins TRBV30 to TRBJ1-5, with TRBD1 identical over 8 bases. The CDR3 totals 15 residues. Germline assignment: CDR1 GTSNPN and CDR2 SVGIG (reference sequence). Unmatched junction bases numbered 8, after V lost 3 bases and J lost 4 bases. The CDR3 nucleotides read TGTGCCTGGAGCGTAAGGGGGACAGGAAATCAGCCCCAGCATTTT. As protein: CAWSVRGTGNQPQHF.

This clone was detected only once. This chain joins TRBV7-2 and TRBJ2-7, with D maybe TRBD1 (6 bases). CDR1 and CDR2 from the germline V gene are SGHTA and FQGNSA. CDR3 length: 16 amino acids. The ends were cut back, 1 base at V and 2 bases at J, with 15 bases in the middle. This chain's CDR3 is CASSLGSGAGAYEQYF. The CDR3 DNA follows: TGTGCCAGCAGCTTAGGATCAGGGGCAGGCGCCTACGAGCAGTACTTC.

The chain employs TRBV7-8 and TRBJ2-6; the match to TRBD1 covers 9 bases. Germline V CDR1 and CDR2: SGHVS, FQNEAQ. The V segment lost 4 bases and the J segment 0 bases; nucleotides outside the gene matches: 10. This CDR3 has 19 amino acids. The CDR3: CASSWRGGTGRSGANVLTF. The CDR3 bases are TGTGCCAGCAGCTGGCGAGGGGGGACAGGGCGCTCTGGGGCCAACGTCCTGACTTTC.

The J gene is TRBJ2-1, the V gene TRBV7-8; D is perhaps TRBD2 (5 bases). This CDR3 is 15 amino acids long. Germline loops: CDR1 SGHVS, CDR2 FQNEAQ. V shed 5 bases and J shed 8 bases, with 19 bases lying between them. Here the CDR3 reads CASSRRTAGIDEQFF. CDR3 DNA sequence: TGTGCCAGCAGCCGGAGGACTGCTGGTATAGATGAGCAGTTCTTC.

The chain employs TRBV4-1 and TRBJ2-5; D gene ambiguous. The CDR3 has 14 residues. Germline V lookup: CDR1 MGHRA, CDR2 YSYEKL. The V and J ends lost 2 bases and 7 bases respectively, with 14 bases between them. The DNA for the CDR3 is TGCGCCAGCAGCCAACACCCCTCCCGAGGGACCCAGTACTTC. Translating gives CASSQHPSRGTQYF.

This clone is a singleton in its sample. The gene calls are TRBV2 and TRBJ1-1, with D uncertain. The CDR3 length is 14 residues. The V gene lost 6 bases and the J gene lost 1 base, with 12 bases spanning the gap. From germline, CDR1 is SNHLY and CDR2 FYNNEI. Here the CDR3 DNA reads TGTGCCAGCAGAGAGGCCGGGAGGAACACTGAAGCTTTCTTT. This sequence encodes CASREAGRNTEAFF. The full variable domain, its missing parts supplied by reference TRBV2 and TRBJ1-1, is EPEVTQTPSHQVTQMGQEVILRCVPISNHLYFYWYRQILGQKVEFLVSFYNNEISEKSEIFDDQFSVERPDGSNFTLKIRSTKLEDSAMYFCASREAGRNTEAFFGQGTRLTVV.

The rearrangement links TRBV6-6 to TRBJ1-5; D perhaps matches TRBD1 (5 bases). Germline V lookup: CDR1 MNHNY, CDR2 SVGAGI (reference sequence). The CDR3 length is 13 residues. Deletions cut 6 bases from V and 6 bases from J, with 12 bases between. This CDR3 reads CASSSNGGQPQHF. CDR3 coding DNA: TGTGCCAGCAGCTCAAACGGGGGTCAGCCCCAGCATTTT.

The J gene is TRBJ2-4, the V gene TRBV5-6; maybe TRBD2 (6 bases). V was trimmed by 4 bases and J by 1 base, leaving 18 bases between them. CDR3 length: 17 residues. Germline-derived CDR1 and CDR2 are SGHDT and YYEEEE. CDR3 DNA sequence: TGTGCCAGCAGCCTGGGGCTCCCCGGAGGGGCCAAAAACATTCAGTACTTC. This codes for CASSLGLPGGAKNIQYF.

The sample holds a few counts of this clone. The V call is TRBV6-4, the J call TRBJ2-1; 9 bases are shared with TRBD2. With V trimmed by 3 bases and J by 9 bases, 9 bases remained unmatched. The CDR3 sequence is 15 residues long. Germline V lookup: CDR1 MRHNA, CDR2 SNTAGT. CDR3 amino acids: CASSEEASGTGEQFF. CDR3 nucleotide sequence: TGTGCCAGCAGTGAAGAAGCTAGCGGGACCGGTGAGCAGTTCTTC.

The rearrangement links TRBV6-5 to TRBJ1-4, with 9 bases that match TRBD1. Trimming took 0 bases from V and 8 from J; bases not matched to a gene: 7. In germline, CDR1 is MNHEY, CDR2 SVGAGI. The CDR3 consists of 16 residues. The CDR3 nucleotides read TGTGCCAGCAGTTACTCATGGACAGGGGTTGGGGAAAAACTGTTTTTT. Its translation is CASSYSWTGVGEKLFF.

Only one count was recorded for this clone. V usage is TRBV29-1 and J usage is TRBJ2-2; 7 bases align to TRBD1. V lost 4 bases to trimming and J lost 1 base; unmatched junction nucleotides: 6. The CDR3 runs 15 residues. Germline CDR1 reads SQVTM; CDR2 reads ANQGSEA. CDR3 sequence: CSVAGWDRNTGELFF. DNA for the CDR3: TGCAGCGTTGCGGGATGGGACAGGAACACCGGGGAGCTGTTTTTT.

The chain employs TRBV6-1 and TRBJ2-1; 11 bases are shared with TRBD2. After removal of 0 bases from V and 4 bases from J, the junction contained 8 bases not matched to a gene. From germline, CDR1 is MNHNS and CDR2 SASEGT. This CDR3 region has 18 residues. CDR3 sequence: CASSEARRASGRYNEQFF. The CDR3 nucleotides are TGTGCCAGCAGTGAAGCGCGGAGGGCTAGCGGGAGGTACAATGAGCAGTTCTTC.

V gene TRBV5-1 combines with J gene TRBJ2-1; maybe TRBD2 (5 bases). Germline-derived CDR1 and CDR2 are SGHRS and YFSETQ. This CDR3 has 14 residues. Trimming cost V 7 bases and J 7 bases, with 18 bases left between them. Written as DNA, the CDR3 is TGCGCCAGCTTTGAGGTCGGGGTTGGAAATGAGCAGTTCTTC. It translates to CASFEVGVGNEQFF.

V and J are TRBV10-3 and TRBJ1-1; D is uncertain. The V end was cut by 2 bases, the J end by 8 bases, with 12 bases between. Germline V gene sequence: CDR1 ENHRY, CDR2 SYGVKD. The CDR3 contains 13 residues. CDR3 in DNA: TGTGCCATCAGTGAGACAGTGGTTACGGAAGCTTTCTTT. Its translation is CAISETVVTEAFF.

This clone occurred a few times. The gene calls are TRBV29-1 and TRBJ1-1; 9 bases fit TRBD1. After removal of 6 bases from V and 3 bases from J, the junction contained 2 bases not matched to a gene. Germline V gene data show CDR1 as SQVTM and CDR2 as ANQGSEA. The CDR3 sequence is 12 residues long. CDR3 protein: CSVRTGDTEAFF. In nucleotides, the CDR3 is TGCAGCGTACGGACAGGGGACACTGAAGCTTTCTTT. The full variable domain, with the rest looked up from reference TRBV29-1 and TRBJ1-1, is SAVISQKPSRDICQRGTSLTIQCQVDSQVTMMFWYRQQPGQSLTLIATANQGSEATYESGFVIDKFPISRPNLTFSTLTVSNMSPEDSSIYLCSVRTGDTEAFFGQGTRLTVV.

V gene TRBV14 combines with J gene TRBJ1-2; D unclear. Germline V CDR1 and CDR2: SGHDN, FVKESK. This CDR3 region has 13 residues. V was pared by 1 base and J by 8 bases, with 11 bases between. The chain's CDR3 is CASSQVTVHGYTF. In DNA, the CDR3 is TGTGCCAGCAGCCAAGTAACAGTACACGGCTACACCTTC.

The rearrangement joins TRBV7-8 to TRBJ2-2, with 13 bases matching TRBD2. The CDR3 extends over 16 amino acids. V gave up 6 bases and J gave up 6 bases; unmatched junction bases: 7. CDR1 and CDR2 (germline): SGHVS, FQNEAQ. This chain's CDR3 is CASRWTSGSLAGELFF. In DNA form, the CDR3 reads TGTGCCAGCAGATGGACTAGCGGGAGCTTGGCCGGGGAGCTGTTTTTT.

The rearrangement links TRBV7-9 to TRBJ2-5; TRBD2 aligns across 12 bases. Trimming at V came to 5 bases and at J to 4 bases, leaving 8 bases not matched to a gene. CDR1 and CDR2 from the germline V gene are SEHNR and FQNEAQ (reference sequence). The CDR3 contains 16 residues. The CDR3 DNA reads as TGTGCCAGCAGCCGTCTTCTAGCGGGAGGGAGAGAGACCCAGTACTTC. The encoded protein is CASSRLLAGGRETQYF. Supplemented by reference TRBV7-9 and TRBJ2-5, the full variable domain reads DTGVSQNPRHKITKRGQNVTFRCDPISEHNRLYWYRQTLGQGPEFLTYFQNEAQLEKSRLLSDRFSAERPKGSFSTLEIQRTEQGDSAMYLCASSRLLAGGRETQYFGPGTRLLVL.

The rearrangement links TRBV7-8 to TRBJ2-2, with unresolved D. This CDR3 has 16 amino acids. Looked up from germline, CDR1 is SGHVS and CDR2 is FQNEAQ. Trimming removed 2 bases at V and 2 bases at J, with 12 bases between. The CDR3 sequence is CASSLNPYVNTGELFF. CDR3 sequence (DNA): TGTGCCAGCAGCTTAAACCCCTACGTAAACACCGGGGAGCTGTTTTTT. Combining the CDR3 with reference TRBV7-8 and TRBJ2-2 gives the whole variable domain GAGVSQSPRYKVAKRGQDVALRCDPISGHVSLFWYQQALGQGPEFLTYFQNEAQLDKSGLPSDRFFAERPEGSVSTLKIQRTQQEDSAVYLCASSLNPYVNTGELFFGEGSRLTVL.

The rearrangement joins TRBV4-2 to TRBJ1-2; D call uncertain. This CDR3 is 13 amino acids long. Germline loops: CDR1 LGHNA, CDR2 YNFKEQ. Trimming shortened V by 5 bases and J by 3 bases, and 10 bases separated the two germline ends. The DNA of the CDR3 is TGTGCCAGCAGCGGTCGGGAGGACTATGGCTACACCTTC. This codes for CASSGREDYGYTF.

The rearrangement links TRBV9 to TRBJ1-1, with D tentatively TRBD1 (5 bases). V was clipped by 0 bases and J by 3 bases, with 24 bases between them. The CDR3 extends over 19 amino acids. Germline lookup yields CDR1 SGDLS and CDR2 YYNGEE. CDR3 nucleotides: TGTGCCAGCAGCGTAGCTCATGGGGTAGGGTTTCGGGGGGACACTGAAGCTTTCTTT. This encodes CASSVAHGVGFRGDTEAFF.

The chain employs TRBV6-1 and TRBJ1-5, with a possible D match to TRBD1 (6 bases). Germline V gene sequence: CDR1 MNHNS, CDR2 SASEGT. Trimming shortened V by 6 bases and J by 4 bases, and 16 bases separated the two germline ends. The CDR3 contains 15 residues. Here the CDR3 reads CASRRAAGVNQPQHF. CDR3 in DNA: TGTGCCAGCAGGAGGGCGGCAGGGGTTAATCAGCCCCAGCATTTT.

The sample holds one count of this clone. The genes are TRBV7-9 and TRBJ2-7, with D possibly being TRBD2 (5 bases). The V end was cut by 1 base, the J end by 5 bases, with 6 bases between. The germline V gene has CDR1 SEHNR and CDR2 FQNEAQ (reference sequence). The CDR3 runs 12 residues. Here the CDR3 reads CASSLGRNEQYF. Written as DNA, the CDR3 is TGTGCCAGCAGCTTAGGGAGGAACGAGCAGTACTTC.

For the CDR3, the DNA is TGTGCCAGCAGCTTAATCCATAGCGGGTTGGAAGAGCAGTACTTC. It is translated as CASSLIHSGLEEQYF. The chain combines TRBV7-3 with TRBJ2-7, with TRBD2 identical over 7 bases. V was pared by 1 base and J by 7 bases, with 10 bases of the junction left unmatched. This CDR3 is 15 amino acids long. The germline V gene has CDR1 SGHTA and CDR2 FQGTGA.

V is TRBV4-2 and J is TRBJ2-3; possible D gene TRBD1, 6 bases. V was shortened by 2 bases and J by 4 bases, with 19 bases between the two germline ends. CDR3 length: 17 amino acids. Germline values: CDR1 LGHNA, CDR2 YNFKEQ. Written as DNA, the CDR3 is TGTGCCAGCAGCCAAACCCCAGGACTGGGGGCCCCAGATACGCAGTATTTT. Its translation is CASSQTPGLGAPDTQYF.